The rows below give T cell receptor beta chains drawn from one sample of a study of beta chain features in type 1 diabetes. Sequencing was performed with immunoSEQ multiplex PCR; in TCRdb, only in-frame clones are kept and a portion is missing. The top ten hold over 0.45% of the sample, which has 300,000 to 450,000 clones, around 10% seen once. The specimen was central memory CD4+ T cells from blood. These receptors were obtained from a man in his thirties or forties with type 1 diabetes. Both conserved end residues are part of each CDR3. Size is stated for part of the rows, as once, few or many counts, or as a class when the clone is expanded.

abundance	v_gene	j_gene	CDR3aa
few	TRBV5-1	TRBJ2-2	CASSSLERSTGELFF
.	TRBV6-5	TRBJ2-5	CATGSGAETQYF
.	TRBV7-8	TRBJ1-3	CASSFGRNTIYF
many	TRBV29-1	TRBJ1-1	CSVDTGWDTEAFF
few	TRBV6-5	TRBJ2-2	CASSRGTGGVGELFF
few	TRBV7-2	TRBJ1-2	CASSLDSGRRTF
few	TRBV28	TRBJ1-1	CATSPHMSPEAFF
.	TRBV9	TRBJ2-1	CASSARSRSYNEQFF
.	TRBV2	TRBJ2-5	CASSDGQGGQTQYF
.	TRBV7-2	TRBJ2-1	CASSLGLAVYNEQFF
few	TRBV4-2	TRBJ2-7	CASSLEERTYLYF